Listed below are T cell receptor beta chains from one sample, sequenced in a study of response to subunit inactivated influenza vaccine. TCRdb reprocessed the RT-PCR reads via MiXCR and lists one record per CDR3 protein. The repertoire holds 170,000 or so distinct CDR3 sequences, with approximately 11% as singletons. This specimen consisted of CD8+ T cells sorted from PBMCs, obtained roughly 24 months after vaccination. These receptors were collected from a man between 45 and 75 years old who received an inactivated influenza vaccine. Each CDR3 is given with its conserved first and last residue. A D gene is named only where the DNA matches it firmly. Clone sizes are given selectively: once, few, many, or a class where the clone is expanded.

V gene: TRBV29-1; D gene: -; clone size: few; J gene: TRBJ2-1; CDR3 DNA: TGCAGCGTTGATGACCCGAAAGACAGTAGGGCCTACAATGAGCAGTTCTTC; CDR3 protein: CSVDDPKDSRAYNEQFF
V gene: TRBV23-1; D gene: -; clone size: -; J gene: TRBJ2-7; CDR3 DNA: TGCGCCGTGCGCAGGGTAGAACACGAGCAGTACTTC; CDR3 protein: CAVRRVEHEQYF
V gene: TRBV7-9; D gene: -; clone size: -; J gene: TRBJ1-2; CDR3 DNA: TGTGCCAGCAGCTTGGGAACACGCTATGGCTACACCTTC; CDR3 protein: CASSLGTRYGYTF
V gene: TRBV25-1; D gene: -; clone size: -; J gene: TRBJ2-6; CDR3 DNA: TGTGCCAGCAAATCAGGGGTTGGGGCCTCTGGGGCCAACGTCCTGTCTTTC; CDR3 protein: CASKSGVGASGANVLSF
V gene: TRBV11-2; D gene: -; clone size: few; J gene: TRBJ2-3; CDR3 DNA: TGTGCCAGCAGCTTAGTAGGCAACAGGGCGCCCAGCCCCCTAGATACGCAGTATTTT; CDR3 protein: CASSLVGNRAPSPLDTQYF
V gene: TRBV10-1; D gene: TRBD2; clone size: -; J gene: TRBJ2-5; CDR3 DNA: TGCGCCAGCAGAACCGGGACTAGCGGAATTCAAGAGACCCAGTACTTC; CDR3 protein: CASRTGTSGIQETQYF
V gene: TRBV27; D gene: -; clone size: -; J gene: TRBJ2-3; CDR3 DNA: TGTGCCAGCAGTTTGGTATGGGGGGCTCGGTCAGATACGCAGTATTTT; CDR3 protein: CASSLVWGARSDTQYF
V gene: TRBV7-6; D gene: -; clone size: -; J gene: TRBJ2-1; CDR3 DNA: TGTGCCAGCAGCTTCGGGGGCTTTGATGAGCAGTTCTTC; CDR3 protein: CASSFGGFDEQFF
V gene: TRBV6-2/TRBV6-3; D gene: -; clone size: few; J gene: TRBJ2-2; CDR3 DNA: TGTGCCAGCAGTTACCCAGGGGCGAACACCGGGGAGCTGTTTTTT; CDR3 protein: CASSYPGANTGELFF
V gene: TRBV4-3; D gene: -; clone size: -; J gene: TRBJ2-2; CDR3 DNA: TGCGCCAGCAGCCGGTGGGAAACCGGGGAGCTGTTTTTT; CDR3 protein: CASSRWETGELFF
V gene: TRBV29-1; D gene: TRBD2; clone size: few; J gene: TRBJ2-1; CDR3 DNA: TGCAGCGTTGCCGGTAGCGGGAGGGCTACCTACAATGAGCAGTTCTTC; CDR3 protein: CSVAGSGRATYNEQFF
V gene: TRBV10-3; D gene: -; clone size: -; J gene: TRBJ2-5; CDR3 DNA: TGTGCCATCAGTGAAGGAGGGGGCGAAGAGACCCAGTACTTC; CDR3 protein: CAISEGGGEETQYF
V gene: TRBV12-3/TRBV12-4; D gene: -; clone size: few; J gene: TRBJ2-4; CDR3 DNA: TGTGCCAGCAGTTTGTCACGGCGCAGCTATCAGTACTTC; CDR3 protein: CASSLSRRSYQYF
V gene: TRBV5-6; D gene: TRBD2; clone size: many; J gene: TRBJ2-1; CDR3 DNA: TGTGCCAGCAGCGTCTCAAGCGGGGTGCCCTACAATGAGCAGTTCTTC; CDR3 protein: CASSVSSGVPYNEQFF
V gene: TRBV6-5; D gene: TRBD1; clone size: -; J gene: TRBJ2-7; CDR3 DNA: TGTGCCAGCAGTTACCTCGGGACAGGGCAGGACGAGCAGTACTTC; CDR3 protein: CASSYLGTGQDEQYF
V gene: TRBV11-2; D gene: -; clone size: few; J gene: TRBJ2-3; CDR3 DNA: TGTGCCAGCAGCCCGGTCCCGGGGGCGGAAGATACGCAGTATTTT; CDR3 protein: CASSPVPGAEDTQYF
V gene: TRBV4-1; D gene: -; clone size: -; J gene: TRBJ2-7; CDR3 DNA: TGCGCCAGCAGCCAAGATCACAGCCTATTCAACGAGCAGTACTTC; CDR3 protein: CASSQDHSLFNEQYF
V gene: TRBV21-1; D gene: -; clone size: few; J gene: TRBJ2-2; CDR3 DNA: TGTGCCAGCAGCAAATGCGAGACCGCAGGGGGCACCGGGGAGCTGTTTTTT; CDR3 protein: CASSKCETAGGTGELFF
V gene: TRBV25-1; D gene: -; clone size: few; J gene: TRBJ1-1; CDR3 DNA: TGTGCCAGCGGCCAGAACACTGAAGCTTTCTTT; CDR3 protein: CASGQNTEAFF
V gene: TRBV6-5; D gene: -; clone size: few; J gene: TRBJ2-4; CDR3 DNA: TGTGCCAGCAGTTACGCCAGGGGCCCCCAAAACATTCAGTACTTC; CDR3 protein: CASSYARGPQNIQYF
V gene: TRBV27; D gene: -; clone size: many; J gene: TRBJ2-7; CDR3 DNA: TGTGCCAGCAGCTTTGGGGTGAGGTACGAGCAGTACTTC; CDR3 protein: CASSFGVRYEQYF
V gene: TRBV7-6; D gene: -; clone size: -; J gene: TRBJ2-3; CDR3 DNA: TGTGCCAGCAGCTACGAGGGTGGCACAGATACGCAGTATTTT; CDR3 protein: CASSYEGGTDTQYF
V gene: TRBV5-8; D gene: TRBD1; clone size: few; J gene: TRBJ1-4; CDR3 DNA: TGTGCCAGCAGTCCCGGGACAGGGATTAATGAAAAACTGTTTTTT; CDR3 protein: CASSPGTGINEKLFF
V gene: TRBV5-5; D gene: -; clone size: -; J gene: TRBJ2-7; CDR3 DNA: TGTGCCAGCAGCATACTGTCAGGGGAGCCCACCTACGAGCAGTACTTC; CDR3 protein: CASSILSGEPTYEQYF
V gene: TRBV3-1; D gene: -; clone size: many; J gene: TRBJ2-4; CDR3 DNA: TGTGCCAGCAGCCAAGCGGGACGCAACATTCAGTACTTC; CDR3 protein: CASSQAGRNIQYF
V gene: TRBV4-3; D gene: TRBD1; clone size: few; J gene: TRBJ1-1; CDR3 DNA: TGCGCCAGCAGCCAACAGGGGGCCCATACTGAAGCTTTCTTT; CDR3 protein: CASSQQGAHTEAFF
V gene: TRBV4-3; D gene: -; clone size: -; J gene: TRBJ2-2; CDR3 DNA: TGCGCCAGCAGCCAAGAAGGACCGACGAACACCGGGGAGCTGTTTTTT; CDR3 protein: CASSQEGPTNTGELFF
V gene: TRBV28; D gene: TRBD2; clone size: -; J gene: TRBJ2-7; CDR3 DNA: TGTGCCAGCAGTTTCGGGCTAGCGGAAAGCTCCTACGAGCAGTACTTC; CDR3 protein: CASSFGLAESSYEQYF
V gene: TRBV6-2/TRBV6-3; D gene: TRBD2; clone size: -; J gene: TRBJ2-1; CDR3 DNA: TGTGCCAGCAGTGCTACTTCTTCTAGCGGGAGATACAATGAGCAGTTCTTC; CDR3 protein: CASSATSSSGRYNEQFF
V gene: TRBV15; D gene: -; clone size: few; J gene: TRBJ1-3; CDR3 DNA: TGTGCCACCAGCGAACGACAATGGGACTCTGGAAACACCATATATTTT; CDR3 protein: CATSERQWDSGNTIYF